This TCR beta chain was documented in a study of T cell clonotyping in hematopoietic cell transplantation. Study context: Pretransplant recipient samples were taken after cytoreduction. Study results and limitations: No sorting was done, leaving CD4 and CD8 contributions mixed. Graft donor and pretransplant recipient Inverse Simpson Index values predicted broader posttransplant TCR diversity.

Here immunoSEQ multiplex PCR was the method, and the copy in TCRdb shows in-frame clones only, minus some. Among fewer than 100,000 clones listed, 95% to 97% were seen once. Comments on this clone: The antigen is undetermined.

Time point: recipient sample about 28 days before transplant, after cytoreduction. Germline CDR1 and CDR2: SNHLY and FYNNEI. The length of the CDR3 is 14 residues. The germline V and J ends were trimmed by 7 bases and 2 bases, with 14 bases remaining between them. The clonotype was recovered from a woman aged 45-60 years with acute myeloid leukemia. Some clones in this sample may be carry-over from other donors' samples. The chain combines TRBV2 with TRBJ2-5; D might be TRBD2 (6 bases). This material consisted of peripheral blood mononuclear cells, taken before stem cell transplant. The CDR3 DNA reads TGTGCCAGCACGGGGGAGTGGGGGCAAGAGACCCAGTACTTC. As protein: CASTGEWGQETQYF. The complete variable domain, with remaining parts taken from reference TRBV2 and TRBJ2-5, reads EPEVTQTPSHQVTQMGQEVILRCVPISNHLYFYWYRQILGQKVEFLVSFYNNEISEKSEIFDDQFSVERPDGSNFTLKIRSTKLEDSAMYFCASTGEWGQETQYFGPGTRLLVL.